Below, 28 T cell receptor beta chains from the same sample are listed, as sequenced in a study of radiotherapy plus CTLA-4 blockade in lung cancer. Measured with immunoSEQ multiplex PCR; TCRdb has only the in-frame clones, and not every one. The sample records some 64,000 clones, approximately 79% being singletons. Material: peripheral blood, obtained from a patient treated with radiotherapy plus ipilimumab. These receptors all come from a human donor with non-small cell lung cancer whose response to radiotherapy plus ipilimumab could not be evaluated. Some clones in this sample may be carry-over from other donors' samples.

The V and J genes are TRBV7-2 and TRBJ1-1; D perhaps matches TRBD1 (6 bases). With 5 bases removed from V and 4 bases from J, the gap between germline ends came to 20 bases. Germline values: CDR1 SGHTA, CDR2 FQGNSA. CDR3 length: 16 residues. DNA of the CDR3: TGTGCCAGCAGCCACCCTCGGGGGGCGCGGGTCACTGAAGCTTTCTTT. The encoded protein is CASSHPRGARVTEAFF.

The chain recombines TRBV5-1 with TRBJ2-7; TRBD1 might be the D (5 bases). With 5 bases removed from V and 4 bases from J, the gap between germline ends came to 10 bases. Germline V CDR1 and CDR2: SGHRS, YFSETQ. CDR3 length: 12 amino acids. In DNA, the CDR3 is TGCGCCAGCAGAGATACAGGTTACGAGCAGTACTTC. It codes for CASRDTGYEQYF.

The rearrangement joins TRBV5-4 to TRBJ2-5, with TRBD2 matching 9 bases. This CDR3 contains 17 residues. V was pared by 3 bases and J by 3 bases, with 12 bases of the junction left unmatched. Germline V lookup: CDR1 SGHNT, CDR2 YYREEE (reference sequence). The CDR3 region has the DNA TGTGCCAGCAGCTCACTCGGGGGTAGCGGGGGTAAAGAGACCCAGTACTTC. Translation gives CASSSLGGSGGKETQYF.

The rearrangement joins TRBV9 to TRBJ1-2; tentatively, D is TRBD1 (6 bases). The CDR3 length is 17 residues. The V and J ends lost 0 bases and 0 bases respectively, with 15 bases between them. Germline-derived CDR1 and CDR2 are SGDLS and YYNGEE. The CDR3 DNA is TGTGCCAGCAGCGTAGCCGGTGACAGGCCAGCTAACTATGGCTACACCTTC. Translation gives CASSVAGDRPANYGYTF.

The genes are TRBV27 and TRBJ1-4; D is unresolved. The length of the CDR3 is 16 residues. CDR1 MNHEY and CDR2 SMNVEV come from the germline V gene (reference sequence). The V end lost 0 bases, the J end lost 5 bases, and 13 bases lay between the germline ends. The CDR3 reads CASSLSPTFPNEKLFF. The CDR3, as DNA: TGTGCCAGCAGTTTATCCCCAACATTCCCAAATGAAAAACTGTTTTTT.

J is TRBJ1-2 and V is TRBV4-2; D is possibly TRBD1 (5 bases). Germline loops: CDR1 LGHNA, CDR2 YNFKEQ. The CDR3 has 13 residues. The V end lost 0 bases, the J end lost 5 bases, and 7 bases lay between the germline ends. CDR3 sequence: CASSQESGYGYTF. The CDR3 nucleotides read TGTGCCAGCAGCCAAGAGTCAGGGTATGGCTACACCTTC.

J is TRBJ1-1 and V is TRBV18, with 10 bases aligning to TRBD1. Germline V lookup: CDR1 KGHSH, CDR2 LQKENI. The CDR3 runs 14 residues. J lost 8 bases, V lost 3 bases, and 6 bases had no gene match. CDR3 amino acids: CASSPGQGVTEAFF. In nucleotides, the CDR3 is TGTGCCAGCTCACCCGGACAGGGGGTCACCGAAGCTTTCTTT. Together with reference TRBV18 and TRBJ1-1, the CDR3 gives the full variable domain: NAGVMQNPRHLVRRRGQEARLRCSPMKGHSHVYWYRQLPEEGLKFMVYLQKENIIDESGMPKERFSAEFPKEGPSILRIQQVVRGDSAAYFCASSPGQGVTEAFFGQGTRLTVV.

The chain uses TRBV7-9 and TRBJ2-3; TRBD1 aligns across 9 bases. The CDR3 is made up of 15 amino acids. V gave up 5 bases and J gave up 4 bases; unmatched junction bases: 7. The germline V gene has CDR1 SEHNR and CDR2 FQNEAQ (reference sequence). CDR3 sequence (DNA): TGTGCCAGCAGCCCCCGGGACAGGGCCCCAGATACGCAGTATTTT. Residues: CASSPRDRAPDTQYF.

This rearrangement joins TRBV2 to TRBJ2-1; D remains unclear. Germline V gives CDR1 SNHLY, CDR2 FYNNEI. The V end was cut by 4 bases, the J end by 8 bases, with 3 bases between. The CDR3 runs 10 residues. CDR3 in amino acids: CASSADEQFF. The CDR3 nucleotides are TGTGCCAGCAGTGCAGATGAGCAGTTCTTC.

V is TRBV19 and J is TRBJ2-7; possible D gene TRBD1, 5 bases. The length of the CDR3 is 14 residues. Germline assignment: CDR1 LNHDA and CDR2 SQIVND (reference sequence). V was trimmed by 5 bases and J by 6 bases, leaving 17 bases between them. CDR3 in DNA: TGTGCCAGTAGTCCTCAGGGTGGAACGTTCGAGCAGTACTTC. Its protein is CASSPQGGTFEQYF.

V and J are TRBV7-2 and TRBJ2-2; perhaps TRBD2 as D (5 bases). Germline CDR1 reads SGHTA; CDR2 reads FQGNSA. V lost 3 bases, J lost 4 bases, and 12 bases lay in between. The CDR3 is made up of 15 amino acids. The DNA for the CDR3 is TGTGCCAGCAGCTTTGGCCAGGCGGGCACCGGGGAGCTGTTTTTT. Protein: CASSFGQAGTGELFF.

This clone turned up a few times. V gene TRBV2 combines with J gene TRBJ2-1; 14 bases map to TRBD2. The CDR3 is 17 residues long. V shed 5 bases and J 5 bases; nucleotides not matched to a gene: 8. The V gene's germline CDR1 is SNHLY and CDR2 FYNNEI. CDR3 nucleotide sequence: TGTGCCAGCAGTTCTCTCTTGACTAGCGGGGGGGACAATGAGCAGTTCTTC. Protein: CASSSLLTSGGDNEQFF.

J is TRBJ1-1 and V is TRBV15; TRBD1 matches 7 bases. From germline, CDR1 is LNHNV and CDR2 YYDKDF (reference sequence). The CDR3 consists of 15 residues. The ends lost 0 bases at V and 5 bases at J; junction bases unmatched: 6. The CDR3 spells CATSREQGGSTEAFF. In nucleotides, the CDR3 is TGTGCCACCAGCAGAGAGCAGGGGGGTTCAACTGAAGCTTTCTTT.

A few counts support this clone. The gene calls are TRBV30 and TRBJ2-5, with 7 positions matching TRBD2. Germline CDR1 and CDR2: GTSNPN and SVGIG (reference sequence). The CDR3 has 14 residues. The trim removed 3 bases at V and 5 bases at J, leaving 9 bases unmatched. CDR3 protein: CAWSRTAGVETQYF. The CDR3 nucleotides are TGTGCCTGGAGCCGGACTGCGGGGGTGGAGACCCAGTACTTC.

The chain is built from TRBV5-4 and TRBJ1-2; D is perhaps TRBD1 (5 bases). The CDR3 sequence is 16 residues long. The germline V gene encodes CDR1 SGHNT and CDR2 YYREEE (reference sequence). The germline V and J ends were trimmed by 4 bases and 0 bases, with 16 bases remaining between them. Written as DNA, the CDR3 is TGTGCCAGCAGCGGGGGTTTGGGGGGGGCTAACTATGGCTACACCTTC. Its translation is CASSGGLGGANYGYTF.

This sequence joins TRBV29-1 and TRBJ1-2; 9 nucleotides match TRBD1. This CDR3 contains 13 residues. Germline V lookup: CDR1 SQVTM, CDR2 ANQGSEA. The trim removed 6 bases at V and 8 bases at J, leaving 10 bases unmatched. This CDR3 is CSVSGTGSGGYTF. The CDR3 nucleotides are TGCAGCGTGTCCGGGACAGGGTCGGGCGGCTACACCTTC.

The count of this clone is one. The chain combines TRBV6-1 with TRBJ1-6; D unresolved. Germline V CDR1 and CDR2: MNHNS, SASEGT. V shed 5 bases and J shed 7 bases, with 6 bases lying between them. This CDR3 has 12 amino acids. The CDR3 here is CASSRENSPLHF. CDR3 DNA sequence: TGTGCCAGCAGTCGGGAGAATTCACCCCTCCACTTT.

CDR3 nucleotide sequence: TGCGCCAGCAGCTCTCAGGGTGCCCCAAATGAAAAACTGTTTTTT. Amino acid sequence: CASSSQGAPNEKLFF. V usage is TRBV5-1 and J usage is TRBJ1-4; D may be TRBD1 (5 bases). The V and J ends lost 3 bases and 5 bases respectively, with 14 bases between them. CDR3 length equals 15 residues. The V gene's germline CDR1 is SGHRS and CDR2 YFSETQ.

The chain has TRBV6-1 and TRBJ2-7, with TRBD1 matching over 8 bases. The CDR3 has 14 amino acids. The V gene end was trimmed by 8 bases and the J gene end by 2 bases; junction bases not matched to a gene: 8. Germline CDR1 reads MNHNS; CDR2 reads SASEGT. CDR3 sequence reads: CASERDRRAYEQYF. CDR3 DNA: TGTGCCAGCGAACGGGACAGGAGGGCCTACGAGCAGTACTTC.

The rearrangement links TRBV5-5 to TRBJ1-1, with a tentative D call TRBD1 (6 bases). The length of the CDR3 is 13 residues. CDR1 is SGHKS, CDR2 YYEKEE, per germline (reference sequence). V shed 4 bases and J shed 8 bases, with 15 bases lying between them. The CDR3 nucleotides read TGTGCCAGCAGCCCTCTGGGGGCCCTGGAAGCTTTCTTT. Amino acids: CASSPLGALEAFF.

CDR3 loop: CATSRQGQGQYF. CDR3 DNA sequence: TGTGCCACCAGCAGACAGGGCCAAGGGCAGTACTTC. The chain has TRBV15 and TRBJ2-7; a weak D match, TRBD1 (5 bases). Trimming shortened V by 2 bases and J by 9 bases, and 11 bases separated the two germline ends. The CDR3 has 12 residues. CDR1 and CDR2 from the germline V gene are LNHNV and YYDKDF (reference sequence). Looking up the rest from reference TRBV15 and TRBJ2-7 gives the full variable domain: DAMVIQNPRYQVTQFGKPVTLSCSQTLNHNVMYWYQQKSSQAPKLLFHYYDKDFNNEADTPDNFQSRRPNTSFCFLDIRSPGLGDTAMYLCATSRQGQGQYFGPGTRLTVT.

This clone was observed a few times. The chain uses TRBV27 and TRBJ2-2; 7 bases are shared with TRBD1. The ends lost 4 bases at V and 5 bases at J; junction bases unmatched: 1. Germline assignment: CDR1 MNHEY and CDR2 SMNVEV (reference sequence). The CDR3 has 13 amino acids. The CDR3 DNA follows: TGTGCCAGCAGTTACAGGGGTACCGGGGAGCTGTTTTTT. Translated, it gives CASSYRGTGELFF.

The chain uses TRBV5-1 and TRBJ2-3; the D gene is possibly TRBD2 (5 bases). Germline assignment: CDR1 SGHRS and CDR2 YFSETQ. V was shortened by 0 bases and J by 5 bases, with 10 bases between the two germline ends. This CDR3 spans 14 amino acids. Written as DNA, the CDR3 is TGCGCCAGCAGCTTGGACAGTGAGGGAGATACGCAGTATTTT. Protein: CASSLDSEGDTQYF.

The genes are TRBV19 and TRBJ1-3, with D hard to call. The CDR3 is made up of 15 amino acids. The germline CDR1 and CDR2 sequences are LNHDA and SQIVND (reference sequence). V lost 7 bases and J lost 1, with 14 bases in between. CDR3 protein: CASTDGSGSGNTIYF. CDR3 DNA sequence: TGTGCCAGTACCGATGGGTCCGGGTCTGGAAACACCATATATTTT.

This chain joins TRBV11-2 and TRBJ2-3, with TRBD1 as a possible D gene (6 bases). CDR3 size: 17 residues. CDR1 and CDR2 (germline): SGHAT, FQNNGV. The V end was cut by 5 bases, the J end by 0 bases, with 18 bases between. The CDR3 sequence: CASSARTVSKSTDTQYF. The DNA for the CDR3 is TGTGCCAGCAGCGCCCGGACAGTCTCTAAGAGCACAGATACGCAGTATTTT.

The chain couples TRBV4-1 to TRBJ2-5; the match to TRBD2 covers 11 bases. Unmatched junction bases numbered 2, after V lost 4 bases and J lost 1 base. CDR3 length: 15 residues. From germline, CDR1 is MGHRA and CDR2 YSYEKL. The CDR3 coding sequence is TGCGCCAGCAGCCGACTAGCGGGGACCCAAGAGACCCAGTACTTC. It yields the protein CASSRLAGTQETQYF.

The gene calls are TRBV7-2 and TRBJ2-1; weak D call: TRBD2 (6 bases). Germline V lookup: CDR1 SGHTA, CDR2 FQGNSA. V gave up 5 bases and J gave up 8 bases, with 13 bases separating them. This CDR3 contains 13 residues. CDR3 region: CASSPYGGDEQFF. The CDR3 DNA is TGTGCCAGCAGCCCGTACGGAGGGGATGAGCAGTTCTTC.

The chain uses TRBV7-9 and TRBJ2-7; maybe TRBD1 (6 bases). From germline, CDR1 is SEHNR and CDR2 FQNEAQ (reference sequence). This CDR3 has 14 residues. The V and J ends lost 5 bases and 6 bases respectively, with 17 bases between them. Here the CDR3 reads CASSKHRDPTEQYF. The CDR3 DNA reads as TGTGCCAGCAGCAAGCACAGGGACCCTACCGAGCAGTACTTC.